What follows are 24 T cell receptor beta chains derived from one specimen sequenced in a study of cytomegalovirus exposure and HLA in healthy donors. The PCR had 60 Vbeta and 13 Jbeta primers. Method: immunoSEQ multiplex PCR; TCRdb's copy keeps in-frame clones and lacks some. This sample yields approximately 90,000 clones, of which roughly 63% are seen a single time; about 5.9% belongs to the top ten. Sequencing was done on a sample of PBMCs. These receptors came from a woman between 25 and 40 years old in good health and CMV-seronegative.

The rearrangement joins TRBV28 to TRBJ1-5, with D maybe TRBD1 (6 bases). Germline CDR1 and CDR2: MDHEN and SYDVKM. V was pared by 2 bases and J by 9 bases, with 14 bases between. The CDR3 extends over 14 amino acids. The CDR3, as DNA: TGTGCCAGCAGTTTAGGGCAGGGGTTTTTGCCCCAGCATTTT. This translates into CASSLGQGFLPQHF. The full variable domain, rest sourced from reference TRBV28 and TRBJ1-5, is DVKVTQSSRYLVKRTGEKVFLECVQDMDHENMFWYRQDPGLGLRLIYFSYDVKMKEKGDIPEGYSVSREKKERFSLILESASTNQTSMYLCASSLGQGFLPQHFGDGTRLSIL.

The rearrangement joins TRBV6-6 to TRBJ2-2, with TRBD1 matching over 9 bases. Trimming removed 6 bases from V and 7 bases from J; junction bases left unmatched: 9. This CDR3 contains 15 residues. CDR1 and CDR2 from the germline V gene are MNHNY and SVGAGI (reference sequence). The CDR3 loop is CASRPTGGAGGELFF. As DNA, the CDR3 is TGTGCCAGCAGGCCCACAGGGGGCGCGGGCGGGGAGCTGTTTTTT.

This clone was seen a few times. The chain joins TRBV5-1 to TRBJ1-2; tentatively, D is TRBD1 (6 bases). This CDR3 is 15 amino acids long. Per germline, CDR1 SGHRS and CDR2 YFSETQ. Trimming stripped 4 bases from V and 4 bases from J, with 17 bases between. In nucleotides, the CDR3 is TGCGCCAGCAGCCCGCCGACTACAGGGAGCTATGGCTACACCTTC. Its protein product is CASSPPTTGSYGYTF. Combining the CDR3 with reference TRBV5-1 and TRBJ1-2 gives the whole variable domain KAGVTQTPRYLIKTRGQQVTLSCSPISGHRSVSWYQQTPGQGLQFLFEYFSETQRNKGNFPGRFSGRQFSNSRSEMNVSTLELGDSALYLCASSPPTTGSYGYTFGSGTRLTVV.

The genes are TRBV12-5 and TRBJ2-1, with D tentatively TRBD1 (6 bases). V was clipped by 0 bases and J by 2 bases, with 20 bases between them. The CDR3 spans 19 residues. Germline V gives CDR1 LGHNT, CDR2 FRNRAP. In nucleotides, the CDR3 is TGTGCTAGTGGTTTGGTACTATTTGGTTGGGGGCGGGCCTACAATGAGCAGTTCTTC. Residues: CASGLVLFGWGRAYNEQFF. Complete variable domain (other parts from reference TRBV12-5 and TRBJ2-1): DARVTQTPRHKVTEMGQEVTMRCQPILGHNTVFWYRQTMMQGLELLAYFRNRAPLDDSGMPKDRFSAEMPDATLATLKIQPSEPRDSAVYFCASGLVLFGWGRAYNEQFFGPGTRLTVL.

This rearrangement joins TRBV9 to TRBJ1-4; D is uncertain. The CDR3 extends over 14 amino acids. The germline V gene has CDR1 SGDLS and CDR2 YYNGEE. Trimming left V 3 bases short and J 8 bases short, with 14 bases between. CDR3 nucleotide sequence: TGTGCCAGCAGCGCCGCGATGGAGGGCGAAAAACTGTTTTTT. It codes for CASSAAMEGEKLFF.

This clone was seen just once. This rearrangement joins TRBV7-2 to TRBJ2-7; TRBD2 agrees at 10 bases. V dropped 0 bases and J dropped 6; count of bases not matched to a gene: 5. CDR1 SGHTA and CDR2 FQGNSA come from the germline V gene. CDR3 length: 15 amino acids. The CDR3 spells CASSLAGASGGEQYF. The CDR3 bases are TGTGCCAGCAGCTTAGCGGGGGCTAGCGGGGGCGAGCAGTACTTC.

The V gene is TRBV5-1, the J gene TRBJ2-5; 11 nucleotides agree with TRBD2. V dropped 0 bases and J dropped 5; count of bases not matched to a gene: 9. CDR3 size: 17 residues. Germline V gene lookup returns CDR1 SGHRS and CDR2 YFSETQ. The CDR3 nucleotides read TGCGCCAGCAGCTTGGGACTAGCGGGAATTCGGGGGGAGACCCAGTACTTC. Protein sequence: CASSLGLAGIRGETQYF.

The CDR3, as DNA: TGTGCCAGCAGTTTACTCGACAGGGCGGGCTACACCTTC. Protein sequence: CASSLLDRAGYTF. The genes are TRBV28 and TRBJ1-2; the match to TRBD1 covers 7 bases. The CDR3 runs 13 residues. Germline trimming cut 2 bases from V and 8 bases from J; bases unmatched to any gene: 5. CDR1 is MDHEN and CDR2 is SYDVKM in the germline V gene.

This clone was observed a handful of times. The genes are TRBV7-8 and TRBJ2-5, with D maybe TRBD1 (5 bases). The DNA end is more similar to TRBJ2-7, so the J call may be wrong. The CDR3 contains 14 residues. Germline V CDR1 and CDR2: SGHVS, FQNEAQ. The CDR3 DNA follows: TGTGCCAGCAGCGGTTCAGACAGTTCCTACGAGCAGTACTTC. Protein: CASSGSDSSYEQYF.

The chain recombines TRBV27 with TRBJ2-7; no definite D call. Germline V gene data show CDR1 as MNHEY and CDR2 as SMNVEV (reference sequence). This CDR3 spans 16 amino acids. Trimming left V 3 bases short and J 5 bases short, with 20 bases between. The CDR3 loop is CASSFNVRSIWNEQYF. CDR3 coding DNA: TGTGCCAGCAGTTTTAACGTGCGGTCGATCTGGAACGAGCAGTACTTC.

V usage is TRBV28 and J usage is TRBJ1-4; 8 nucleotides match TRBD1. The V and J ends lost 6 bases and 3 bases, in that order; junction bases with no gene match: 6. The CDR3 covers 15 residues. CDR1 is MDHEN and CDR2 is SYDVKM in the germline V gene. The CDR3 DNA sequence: TGTGCCAGCAGACCCTGGACAGGGTCTAATGAAAAACTGTTTTTT. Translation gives CASRPWTGSNEKLFF. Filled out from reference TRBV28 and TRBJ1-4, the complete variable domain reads DVKVTQSSRYLVKRTGEKVFLECVQDMDHENMFWYRQDPGLGLRLIYFSYDVKMKEKGDIPEGYSVSREKKERFSLILESASTNQTSMYLCASRPWTGSNEKLFFGSGTQLSVL.

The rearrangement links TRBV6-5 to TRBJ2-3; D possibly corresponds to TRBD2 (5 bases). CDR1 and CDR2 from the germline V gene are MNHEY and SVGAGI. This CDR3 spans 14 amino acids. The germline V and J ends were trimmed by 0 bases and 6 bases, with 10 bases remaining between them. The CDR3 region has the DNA TGTGCCAGCAGTTACTCTGGAGGTACGGATACGCAGTATTTT. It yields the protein CASSYSGGTDTQYF.

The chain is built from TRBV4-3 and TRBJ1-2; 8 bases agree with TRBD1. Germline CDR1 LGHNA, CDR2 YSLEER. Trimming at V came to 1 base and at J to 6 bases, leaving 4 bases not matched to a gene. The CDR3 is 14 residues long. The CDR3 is CASSQGGQEHGYTF. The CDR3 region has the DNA TGCGCCAGCAGCCAAGGGGGACAGGAACATGGCTACACCTTC.

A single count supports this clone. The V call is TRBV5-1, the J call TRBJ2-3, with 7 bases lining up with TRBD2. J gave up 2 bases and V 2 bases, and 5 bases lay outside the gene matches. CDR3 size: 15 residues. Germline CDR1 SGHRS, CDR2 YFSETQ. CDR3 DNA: TGCGCCAGCAGCTTTACGGGAGGATTCACAGATACGCAGTATTTT. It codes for CASSFTGGFTDTQYF.

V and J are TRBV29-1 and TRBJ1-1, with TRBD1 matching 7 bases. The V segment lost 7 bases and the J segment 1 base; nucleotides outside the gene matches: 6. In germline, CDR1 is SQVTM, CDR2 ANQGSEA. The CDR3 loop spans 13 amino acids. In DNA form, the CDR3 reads TGCAGCGGGGCAGGGGGTCCGAACACTGAAGCTTTCTTT. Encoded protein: CSGAGGPNTEAFF.

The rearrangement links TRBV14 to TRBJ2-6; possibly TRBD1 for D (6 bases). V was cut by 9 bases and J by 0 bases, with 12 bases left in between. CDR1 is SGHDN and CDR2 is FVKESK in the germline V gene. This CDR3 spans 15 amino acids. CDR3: CASTTGPSGANVLTF. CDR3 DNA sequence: TGTGCCAGTACCACAGGGCCCTCTGGGGCCAACGTCCTGACTTTC.

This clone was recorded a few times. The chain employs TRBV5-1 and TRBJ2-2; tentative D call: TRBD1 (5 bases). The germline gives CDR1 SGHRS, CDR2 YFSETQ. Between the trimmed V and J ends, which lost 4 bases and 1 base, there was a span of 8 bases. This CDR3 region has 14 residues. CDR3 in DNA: TGCGCCAGCAGCATTACAGGGAACACCGGGGAGCTGTTTTTT. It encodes CASSITGNTGELFF.

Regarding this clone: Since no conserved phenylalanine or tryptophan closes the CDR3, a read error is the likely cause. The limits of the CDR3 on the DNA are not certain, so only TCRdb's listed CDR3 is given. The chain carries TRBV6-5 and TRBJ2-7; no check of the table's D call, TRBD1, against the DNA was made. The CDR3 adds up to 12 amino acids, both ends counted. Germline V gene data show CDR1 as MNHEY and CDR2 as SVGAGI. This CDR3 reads CASSYSPGQELL.

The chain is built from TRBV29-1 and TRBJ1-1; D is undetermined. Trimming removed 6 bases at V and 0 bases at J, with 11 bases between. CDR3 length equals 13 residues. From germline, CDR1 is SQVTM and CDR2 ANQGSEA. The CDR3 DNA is TGCAGCGTCCCAAATGGAGTGAACACTGAAGCTTTCTTT. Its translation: CSVPNGVNTEAFF.

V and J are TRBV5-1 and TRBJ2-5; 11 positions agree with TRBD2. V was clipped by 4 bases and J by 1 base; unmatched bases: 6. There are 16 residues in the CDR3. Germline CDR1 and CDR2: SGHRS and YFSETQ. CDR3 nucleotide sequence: TGCGCCAGCAGCCTAGGGACTAGCGGTACCCAAGAGACCCAGTACTTC. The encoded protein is CASSLGTSGTQETQYF. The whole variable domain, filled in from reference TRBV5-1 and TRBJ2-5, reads KAGVTQTPRYLIKTRGQQVTLSCSPISGHRSVSWYQQTPGQGLQFLFEYFSETQRNKGNFPGRFSGRQFSNSRSEMNVSTLELGDSALYLCASSLGTSGTQETQYFGPGTRLLVL.

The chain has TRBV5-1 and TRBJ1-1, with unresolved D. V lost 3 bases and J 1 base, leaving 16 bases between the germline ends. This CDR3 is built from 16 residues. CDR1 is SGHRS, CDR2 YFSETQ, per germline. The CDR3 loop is CASSSLGPATNTEAFF. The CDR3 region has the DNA TGCGCCAGCAGCTCCCTTGGGCCGGCGACGAACACTGAAGCTTTCTTT.

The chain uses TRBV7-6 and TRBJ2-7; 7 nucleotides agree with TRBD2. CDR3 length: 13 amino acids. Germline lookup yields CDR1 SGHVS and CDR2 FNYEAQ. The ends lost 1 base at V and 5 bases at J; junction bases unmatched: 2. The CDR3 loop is CASSLVGGNEQYF. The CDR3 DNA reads TGTGCCAGCAGCTTAGTGGGGGGGAACGAGCAGTACTTC.

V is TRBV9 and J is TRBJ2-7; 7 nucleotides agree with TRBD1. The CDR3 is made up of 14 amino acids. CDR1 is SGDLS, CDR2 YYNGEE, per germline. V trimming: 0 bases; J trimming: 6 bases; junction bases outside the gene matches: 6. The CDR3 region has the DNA TGTGCCAGCAGCGTAGGGTCGACAGGGACCGAGCAGTACTTC. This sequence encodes CASSVGSTGTEQYF. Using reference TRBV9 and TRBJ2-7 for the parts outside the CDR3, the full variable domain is DSGVTQTPKHLITATGQRVTLRCSPRSGDLSVYWYQQSLDQGLQFLIQYYNGEERAKGNILERFSAQQFPDLHSELNLSSLELGDSALYFCASSVGSTGTEQYFGPGTRLTVT.

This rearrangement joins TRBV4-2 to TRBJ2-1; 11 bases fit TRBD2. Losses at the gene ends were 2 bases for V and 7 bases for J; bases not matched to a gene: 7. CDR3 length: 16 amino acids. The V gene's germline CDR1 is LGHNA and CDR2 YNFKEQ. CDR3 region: CASSQLGASGGNEQFF. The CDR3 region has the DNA TGTGCCAGCAGCCAATTGGGGGCTAGCGGGGGGAATGAGCAGTTCTTC.